The rows below give T cell receptor beta chains drawn from one sample of a study of blood T cell repertoires in COVID-19. Clones were read by immunoSEQ multiplex PCR, and TCRdb kept only the in-frame ones, dropping some. This table has roughly 350,000 clones, approximately 92% appearing once. Sample: PBMCs or T cells enriched from blood (not recorded which). These receptors all stem from a woman aged 25-40 years who had recovered from COVID-19. Each CDR3 is given with its conserved first and last residue. D genes are given only for firm matches.

v_call	d_call	j_call	cdr3_aa	cdr3_nt
TRBV28	TRBD1	TRBJ2-2	CASSGTGDTGELFF	TGTGCCAGCAGCGGGACAGGGGACACCGGGGAGCTGTTTTTT
TRBV5-5	TRBD2	TRBJ2-3	CASSSERGTTDTQYF	TGTGCCAGCAGCTCCGAGCGGGGGACCACAGATACGCAGTATTTT
TRBV19	NA	TRBJ2-1	CASSIPGPYNEQFF	TGTGCCAGTAGTATCCCAGGCCCTTACAATGAGCAGTTCTTC
TRBV18	TRBD2	TRBJ2-1	CASSPGTSSYEQFF	TGTGCCAGCTCCCCAGGGACTAGCAGTTATGAGCAGTTCTTC
TRBV24-1	NA	TRBJ1-3	CATSAGYGNTIYF	TGTGCCACCAGTGCGGGTTATGGAAACACCATATATTTT
TRBV4-1	NA	TRBJ2-5	CASSQVPMETQYF	TGCGCCAGCAGCCAAGTCCCCATGGAGACCCAGTACTTC
TRBV6-5	TRBD1	TRBJ2-7	CASSYDRATSEQYF	TGTGCCAGCAGTTACGACAGGGCGACCTCCGAGCAGTACTTC
TRBV12-3/TRBV12-4	TRBD2	TRBJ2-7	CASQTGGSDEQYF	TGTGCCTCTCAGACGGGGGGAAGCGACGAGCAGTACTTC
TRBV7-3	NA	TRBJ1-6	CASSVTGTSPNSPLHF	TGTGCCAGCAGCGTCACCGGGACAAGCCCCAATTCACCCCTCCACTTT
TRBV5-1	NA	TRBJ1-2	CASSFEGGQGGYTF	TGCGCCAGCAGCTTCGAGGGTGGCCAAGGTGGCTACACCTTC
TRBV13	NA	TRBJ2-7	CASSFGGFAYEQYF	TGTGCCAGCAGCTTCGGCGGGTTTGCCTACGAGCAGTACTTC
TRBV4-3	NA	TRBJ2-7	CASSQEGLGPYEQYF	TGCGCCAGCAGCCAAGAGGGGCTAGGGCCCTACGAGCAGTACTTC
TRBV6-5	NA	TRBJ2-7	CASRQEGDTFYEQYF	TGTGCCAGCAGGCAAGAAGGGGACACGTTCTACGAGCAGTACTTC
TRBV6-2/TRBV6-3	NA	TRBJ1-2	CASSYSMTQNYGYTF	TGTGCCAGCAGTTACTCTATGACTCAGAACTATGGCTACACCTTC